A selection of T cell receptor beta chains follows, all from one sample in a study of T cell responses to AZD1222 COVID-19 vaccine. Libraries were prepared by immunoSEQ multiplex PCR; TCRdb keeps only in-frame clonotypes and omits some of them. This table has tens of thousands of clones, more than 70% appearing once. Source: peripheral blood, taken on day 0 of AZD1222 vaccination. The source is an adult in good health. The CDR3 runs from the conserved cysteine through the conserved F or W. Fields, in order: V gene, J gene, D gene, clone size, CDR3 DNA, CDR3 protein. D genes are given only for firm matches. Clone size appears in some rows only: once, few, many, or a class for an expanded clone.

V gene: TRBV19; J gene: TRBJ1-4; D gene: .; clone size: .; CDR3 DNA: TGTGCCAGTAGCTTCGCGGGAACTAATGAAAAACTGTTTTTT; CDR3 protein: CASSFAGTNEKLFF
V gene: TRBV16; J gene: TRBJ1-4; D gene: .; clone size: .; CDR3 DNA: TGTGCCAGCACCCGGAACGGAAACAATGAAAAACTGTTTTTT; CDR3 protein: CASTRNGNNEKLFF
V gene: TRBV10-2; J gene: TRBJ2-1; D gene: TRBD2; clone size: .; CDR3 DNA: TGCGCCAGCAGTCCCGGGACTAGCGGCTACAATGAGCAGTTCTTC; CDR3 protein: CASSPGTSGYNEQFF
V gene: TRBV6-1; J gene: TRBJ2-7; D gene: TRBD1; clone size: .; CDR3 DNA: TGTGCCAGCAGTGATTGGGGACAGGGCACCTACGAGCAGTACTTC; CDR3 protein: CASSDWGQGTYEQYF
V gene: TRBV28; J gene: TRBJ1-5; D gene: TRBD1; clone size: .; CDR3 DNA: TGTGCCAGCAGTTTACCGCAGGACAGGGGGCCTAGCAATCAGCCCCAGCATTTT; CDR3 protein: CASSLPQDRGPSNQPQHF
V gene: TRBV5-6; J gene: TRBJ2-2; D gene: .; clone size: .; CDR3 DNA: TGTGCCAGCAGCTTGTATTGGACAGCAAACACCGGGGAGCTGTTTTTT; CDR3 protein: CASSLYWTANTGELFF
V gene: TRBV3-1/TRBV3-2; J gene: TRBJ1-5; D gene: TRBD1; clone size: .; CDR3 DNA: TGTGCCAGCAGCCAAGGGGACAGAGAAAATCAGCCCCAGCATTTT; CDR3 protein: CASSQGDRENQPQHF
V gene: TRBV9; J gene: TRBJ2-3; D gene: .; clone size: once; CDR3 DNA: TGTGCCAGCAGCGTCGCCCAGACAGATACGCAGTATTTT; CDR3 protein: CASSVAQTDTQYF
V gene: TRBV3-1/TRBV3-2; J gene: TRBJ2-4; D gene: TRBD2; clone size: few; CDR3 DNA: TGTGCCAGCAGCCAATCCCTTAGCGGGGGGCCAAAAAACATTCAGTACTTC; CDR3 protein: CASSQSLSGGPKNIQYF
V gene: TRBV11-2; J gene: TRBJ2-3; D gene: .; clone size: .; CDR3 DNA: TGTGCCAGCAGCTTAGTTGGGGGGTTGGATACGCAGTATTTT; CDR3 protein: CASSLVGGLDTQYF
V gene: TRBV30; J gene: TRBJ1-2; D gene: TRBD1; clone size: few; CDR3 DNA: TGTGCCTGGAGTGCGGAGACAGGGAAAAGCGGGGGCTACACCTTC; CDR3 protein: CAWSAETGKSGGYTF
V gene: TRBV30; J gene: TRBJ1-4; D gene: .; clone size: few; CDR3 DNA: TGTGCCTGGAGTACCGTCAGGGGAAATAATGAAAAACTGTTTTTT; CDR3 protein: CAWSTVRGNNEKLFF
V gene: TRBV5-1; J gene: TRBJ1-1; D gene: .; clone size: .; CDR3 DNA: TGCGCCAGCAGCTTGGCTGGACCCTCCTTCGGAGCTTTCTTT; CDR3 protein: CASSLAGPSFGAFF
V gene: TRBV28; J gene: TRBJ1-5; D gene: TRBD1; clone size: few; CDR3 DNA: TGTGCCAGCGGGACAGGGGTCAATCAGCCCCAGCATTTT; CDR3 protein: CASGTGVNQPQHF
V gene: TRBV10-3; J gene: TRBJ2-7; D gene: .; clone size: .; CDR3 DNA: TGTGCCATCAGTGAGGCCAGCCCCGGGGAGCAGTACTTC; CDR3 protein: CAISEASPGEQYF
V gene: TRBV7-2; J gene: TRBJ1-4; D gene: .; clone size: once; CDR3 DNA: TGTGCCAGCAGCCCGACGGCCACCGCAACTAATGAAAAACTGTTTTTT; CDR3 protein: CASSPTATATNEKLFF
V gene: TRBV5-1; J gene: TRBJ1-1; D gene: .; clone size: .; CDR3 DNA: TGCGCCAGCAGCACCACAGGAACCTACACTGAAGCTTTCTTT; CDR3 protein: CASSTTGTYTEAFF
V gene: TRBV5-5; J gene: TRBJ2-6; D gene: .; clone size: .; CDR3 DNA: TGTGCCAGCAGCTTGTTCGGCGCGATTCTAGTCTCTGGGGCCAACGTCCTGACTTTC; CDR3 protein: CASSLFGAILVSGANVLTF
V gene: TRBV9; J gene: TRBJ2-3; D gene: TRBD2; clone size: .; CDR3 DNA: TGTGCCAGCAGTGCCGGGAGGGGCACAGATACGCAGTATTTT; CDR3 protein: CASSAGRGTDTQYF
V gene: TRBV30; J gene: TRBJ1-5; D gene: .; clone size: .; CDR3 DNA: TGTGCCTGGAGCTTTGAGAGCAATCAGCCCCAGCATTTT; CDR3 protein: CAWSFESNQPQHF
V gene: TRBV5-4; J gene: TRBJ2-1; D gene: TRBD1; clone size: .; CDR3 DNA: TGTGCCAGCAGCAATGGGGACAGAAGTGAGCAGTTCTTC; CDR3 protein: CASSNGDRSEQFF
V gene: TRBV9; J gene: TRBJ1-1; D gene: .; clone size: .; CDR3 DNA: TGTGCCAGCAGCGTAGATCCCCAGCCGTACACTGAAGCTTTCTTT; CDR3 protein: CASSVDPQPYTEAFF